The T cell receptor (beta chain) described here comes from a study of control samples from healthy donors and cancer patients. The CDR3 is 16 residues long. V shed 1 base and J shed 5 bases, with 15 bases lying between them. From germline, CDR1 is MDHEN and CDR2 SYDVKM. The data were produced by immunoSEQ multiplex PCR, yet TCRdb's version contains in-frame clones alone and is incomplete. The profile shows 100,000 to 150,000 clones, under 90% of them singletons. The receptor was derived from a man aged 50 to 60 with head and neck cancer. J is TRBJ1-5 and V is TRBV28; the D is unclear. Sequencing used PBMCs. CDR3 residues: CASSLFGTAKYQPQHF. Here the CDR3 DNA reads TGTGCCAGCAGTTTATTTGGCACAGCCAAGTATCAGCCCCAGCATTTT.